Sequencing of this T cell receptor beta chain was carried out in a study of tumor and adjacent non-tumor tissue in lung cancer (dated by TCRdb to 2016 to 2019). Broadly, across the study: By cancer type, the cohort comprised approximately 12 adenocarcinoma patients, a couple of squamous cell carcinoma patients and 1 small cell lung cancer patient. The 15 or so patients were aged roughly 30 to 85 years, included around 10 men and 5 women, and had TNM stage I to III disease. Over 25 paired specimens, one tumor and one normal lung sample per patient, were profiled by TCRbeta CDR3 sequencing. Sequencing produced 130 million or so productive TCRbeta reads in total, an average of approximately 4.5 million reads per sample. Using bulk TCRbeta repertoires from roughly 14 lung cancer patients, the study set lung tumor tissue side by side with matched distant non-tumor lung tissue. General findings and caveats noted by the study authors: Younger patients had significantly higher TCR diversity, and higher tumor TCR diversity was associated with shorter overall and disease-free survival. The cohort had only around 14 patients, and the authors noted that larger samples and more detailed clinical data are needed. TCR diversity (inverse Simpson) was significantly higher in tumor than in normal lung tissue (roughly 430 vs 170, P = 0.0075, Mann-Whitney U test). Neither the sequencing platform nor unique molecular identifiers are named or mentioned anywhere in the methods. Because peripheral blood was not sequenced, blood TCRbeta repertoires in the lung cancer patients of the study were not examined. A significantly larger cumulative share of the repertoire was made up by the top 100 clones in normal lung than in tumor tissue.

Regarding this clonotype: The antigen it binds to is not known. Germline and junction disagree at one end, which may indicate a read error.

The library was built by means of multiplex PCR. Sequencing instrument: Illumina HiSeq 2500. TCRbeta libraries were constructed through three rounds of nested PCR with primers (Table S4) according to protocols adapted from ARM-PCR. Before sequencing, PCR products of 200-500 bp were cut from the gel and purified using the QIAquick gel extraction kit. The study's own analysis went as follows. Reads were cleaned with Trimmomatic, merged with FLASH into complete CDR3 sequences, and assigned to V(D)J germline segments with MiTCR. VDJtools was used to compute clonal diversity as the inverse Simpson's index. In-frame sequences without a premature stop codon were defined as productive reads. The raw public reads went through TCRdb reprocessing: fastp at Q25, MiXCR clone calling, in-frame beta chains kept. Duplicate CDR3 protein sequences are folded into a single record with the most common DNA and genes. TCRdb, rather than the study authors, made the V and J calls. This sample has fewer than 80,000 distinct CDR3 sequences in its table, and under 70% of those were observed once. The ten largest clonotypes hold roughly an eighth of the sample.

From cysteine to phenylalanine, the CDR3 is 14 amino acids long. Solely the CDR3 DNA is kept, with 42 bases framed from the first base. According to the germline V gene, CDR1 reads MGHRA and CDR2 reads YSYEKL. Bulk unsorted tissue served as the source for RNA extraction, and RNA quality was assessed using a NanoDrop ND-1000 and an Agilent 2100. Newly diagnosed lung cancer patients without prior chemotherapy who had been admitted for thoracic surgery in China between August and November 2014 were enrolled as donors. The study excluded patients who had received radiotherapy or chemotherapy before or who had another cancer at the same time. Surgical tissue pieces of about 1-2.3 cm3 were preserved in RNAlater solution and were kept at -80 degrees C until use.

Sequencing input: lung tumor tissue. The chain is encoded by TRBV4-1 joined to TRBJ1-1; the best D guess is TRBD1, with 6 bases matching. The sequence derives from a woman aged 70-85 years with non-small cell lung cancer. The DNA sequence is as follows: TGTGCCAGCAGCACATGGACAGAGAACACTGAAGCTTTCTTT. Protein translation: CASSTWTENTEAFF.